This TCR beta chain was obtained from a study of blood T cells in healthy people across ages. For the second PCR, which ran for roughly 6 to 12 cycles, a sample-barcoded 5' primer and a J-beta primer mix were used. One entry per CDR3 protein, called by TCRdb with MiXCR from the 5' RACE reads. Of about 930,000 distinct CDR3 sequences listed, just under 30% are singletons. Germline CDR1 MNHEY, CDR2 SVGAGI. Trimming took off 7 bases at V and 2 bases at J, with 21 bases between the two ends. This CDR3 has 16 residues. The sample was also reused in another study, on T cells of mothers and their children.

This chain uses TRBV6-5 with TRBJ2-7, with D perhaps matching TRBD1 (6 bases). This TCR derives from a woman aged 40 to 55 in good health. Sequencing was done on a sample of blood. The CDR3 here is CASTSLGEGVPYEQYF. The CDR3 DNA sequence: TGTGCCAGCACCTCCCTTGGAGAGGGGGTCCCCTACGAGCAGTACTTC.